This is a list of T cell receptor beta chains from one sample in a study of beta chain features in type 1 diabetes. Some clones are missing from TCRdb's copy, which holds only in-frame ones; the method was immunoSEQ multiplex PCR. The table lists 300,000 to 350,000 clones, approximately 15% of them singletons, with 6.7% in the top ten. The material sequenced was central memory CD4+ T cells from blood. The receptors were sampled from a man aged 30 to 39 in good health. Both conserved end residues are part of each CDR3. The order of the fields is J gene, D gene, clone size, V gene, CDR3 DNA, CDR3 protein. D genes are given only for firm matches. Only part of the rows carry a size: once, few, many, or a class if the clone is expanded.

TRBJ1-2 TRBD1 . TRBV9 TGTGCCAGCAGCGTGACACAGGGGGCCATTCATGGCTACACCTTC CASSVTQGAIHGYTF
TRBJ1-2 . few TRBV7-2 TGTGCCAGCACCCCTACTGCAGGGTCCCGAGGAGGCTACACCTTC CASTPTAGSRGGYTF
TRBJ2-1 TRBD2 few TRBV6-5 TGTGCCAGCAGTCAGGGACTAGCGGGAACGAAGTTCTTC CASSQGLAGTKFF
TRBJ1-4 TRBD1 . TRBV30 TGTGCCTGGAGATCAGACAGGGGTAATGAAAAACTGTTTTTT CAWRSDRGNEKLFF
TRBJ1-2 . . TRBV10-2 TGCGCCAGCAGTGCTGCGCGACTCAGTAACTATGGCTACACCTTC CASSAARLSNYGYTF
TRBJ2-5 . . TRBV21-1 TGTGCCAGCAGCAAAAAAGCGGAGGGACTAGCGGGAGTAAGAGTCCAGTACTTC CASSKKAEGLAGVRVQYF
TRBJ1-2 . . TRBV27 TGTGCCAGCAGTTATGACAGGTTCTGGGGCTACACCTTC CASSYDRFWGYTF
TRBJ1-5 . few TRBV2 TGTGCCAGCGGTAATCAGCCCCAGCATTTT CASGNQPQHF
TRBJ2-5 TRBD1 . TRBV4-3 TGCGCCAGCAGCTCCGACAGGGGAGAGACCCAGTACTTC CASSSDRGETQYF
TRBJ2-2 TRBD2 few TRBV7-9 TGTGCCAGCACGACCAGGCTAGCGGCTAACACCGGGGAGCTGTTTTTT CASTTRLAANTGELFF
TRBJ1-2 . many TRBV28 TGTGCCAGCAGTTTAAGTATAAACTATGGCTACACCTTC CASSLSINYGYTF
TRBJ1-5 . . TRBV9 TGTGCCAGCAGCGTAGGAGCAGGGCTCGAGCCCCAGCATTTT CASSVGAGLEPQHF
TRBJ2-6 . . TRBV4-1 TGCGCCAGCAGCCCCCTAGGGGGTGCTGGGGCCAACGTCCTGACTTTC CASSPLGGAGANVLTF
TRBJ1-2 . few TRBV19 TGTGCCAGTATCGCTACAGTCGTGAACTATGGCTACACCTTC CASIATVVNYGYTF
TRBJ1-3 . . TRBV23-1 TGCGCCAGCAGCCAAGATTACGGCTGGAGGGTCACCATATATTTT CASSQDYGWRVTIYF
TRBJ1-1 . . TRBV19 TGTGCCAGTACTCCGGGACATAGGAACACTGAAGCTTTCTTT CASTPGHRNTEAFF
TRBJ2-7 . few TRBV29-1 TGCAGCGTTGAAAAGGCCCGAGCACAGTACTTC CSVEKARAQYF
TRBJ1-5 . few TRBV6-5 TGTGCCAGCAGCAACAGGGAGGGGAATCAGCCCCAGCATTTT CASSNREGNQPQHF
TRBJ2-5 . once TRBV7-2 TGTGCCAGCAGCGCAATAGAGACCCAGTACTTC CASSAIETQYF
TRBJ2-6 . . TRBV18 TGTGCCAGCTCACCGCAGGCCGCTGGGGCCAACGTCCTGACTTTC CASSPQAAGANVLTF
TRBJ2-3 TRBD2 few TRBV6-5 TGTGCCAGCAGTACTAGCGGGAGGGCCCTAAATACGCAGTATTTT CASSTSGRALNTQYF
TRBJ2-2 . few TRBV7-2 TGTGCCAGCAGCTTAAAAAGGGACGGGGAGCTGTTTTTT CASSLKRDGELFF
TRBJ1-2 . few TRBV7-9 TGTGCCAGCAGCTTGTTCGACAAGTTGGACTACACCTTC CASSLFDKLDYTF
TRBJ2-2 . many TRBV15 TGTGCCACCAGCAGAGCCCCAGGGATCGCCGGGGAGCTGTTTTTT CATSRAPGIAGELFF
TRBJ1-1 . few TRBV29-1 TGCAGCGTTGATGGCGGGAAAAGAAACCGTAACACTGAAGCTTTCTTT CSVDGGKRNRNTEAFF
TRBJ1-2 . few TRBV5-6 TGTGCCAGCAGCTTGGCCGTCTATGGCTACACCTTC CASSLAVYGYTF
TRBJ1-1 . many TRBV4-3 TGCGCCAGCAGCCGGGGAGGACCGAGTAACACTGAAGCTTTCTTT CASSRGGPSNTEAFF
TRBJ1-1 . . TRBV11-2 TGTGCCAGCAGCTTAATGGGGCCGAGGTCTGAAGCTTTCTTT CASSLMGPRSEAFF
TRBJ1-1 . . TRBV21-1 TGTGCCAGCAGCGCGAGCAGGGCGGTGAGGACTGAAGCTTTCTTT CASSASRAVRTEAFF
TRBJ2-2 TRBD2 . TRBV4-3 TGCGCCAGCAGCCGAGGGACTAGCGTTAACACCGGGGAGCTGTTTTTT CASSRGTSVNTGELFF
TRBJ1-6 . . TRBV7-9 TGTGCCAGCAGCTTATTGGGGGATTCACCCCTCCACTTT CASSLLGDSPLHF
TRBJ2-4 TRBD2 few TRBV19 TGTGCCAGTAGTATATATCACGTTACTAGCGGGAGGGTAGCCAAAAACATTCAGTACTTC CASSIYHVTSGRVAKNIQYF
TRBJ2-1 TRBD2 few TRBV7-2 TGTGCCAGCAGCTCGACTAGCGGGAGCTACAATGAGCAGTTCTTC CASSSTSGSYNEQFF
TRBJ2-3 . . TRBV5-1 TGCGCCAGCAGCGAAACCACAGATACGCAGTATTTT CASSETTDTQYF
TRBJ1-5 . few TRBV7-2 TGTGCCAGCAGCTTAGGGCGGGACGTCAATCAGCCCCAGCATTTT CASSLGRDVNQPQHF
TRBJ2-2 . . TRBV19 TGTGCCAGTAGTAGACTCGGGGAGCTGTTTTTT CASSRLGELFF
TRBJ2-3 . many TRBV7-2 TGTGCCAGCAGCTTAGCGCTCTCAGATACGCAGTATTTT CASSLALSDTQYF
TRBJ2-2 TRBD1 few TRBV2 TGTGCCAGCAGTTCCTCGACAGGGGGGACAACCGGGGAGCTGTTTTTT CASSSSTGGTTGELFF
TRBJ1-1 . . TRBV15 TGTGCCACCAGCAGAGATTACCGGATGAACACTGAAGCTTTCTTT CATSRDYRMNTEAFF
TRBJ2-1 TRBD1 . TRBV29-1 TGCAGCGTGGGACAGGGGGGCCCCAATGAGCAGTTCTTC CSVGQGGPNEQFF
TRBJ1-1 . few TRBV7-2 TGTGCCAGCAGCTTAGGCTTCCTTATATCCGAAGCTTTCTTT CASSLGFLISEAFF
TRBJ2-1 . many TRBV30 TGTGCCTGGAGTACCCAACGGGAGATTGAGCAGTTCTTC CAWSTQREIEQFF
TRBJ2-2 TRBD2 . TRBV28 TGTGCCAGCAGTCCGGGGGGGCTAGCGGGAGAAACCGGGGAGCTGTTTTTT CASSPGGLAGETGELFF
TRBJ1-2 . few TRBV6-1 TGTGCCAGCAGCCCTCTAGAGGCTAGGGGCTACACCTTC CASSPLEARGYTF
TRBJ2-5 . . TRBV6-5 TGTGCCAGCAGTTACAACCCTAGGGGGACCCAGTACTTC CASSYNPRGTQYF
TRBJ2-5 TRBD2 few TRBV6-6 TGTGCCAGCAGTGACCGGGGGGGCCTCGAGACCCAGTACTTC CASSDRGGLETQYF
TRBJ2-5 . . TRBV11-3 TGTGCCAGCAGCTTAGGACAGGACCAAGAGACCCAGTACTTC CASSLGQDQETQYF